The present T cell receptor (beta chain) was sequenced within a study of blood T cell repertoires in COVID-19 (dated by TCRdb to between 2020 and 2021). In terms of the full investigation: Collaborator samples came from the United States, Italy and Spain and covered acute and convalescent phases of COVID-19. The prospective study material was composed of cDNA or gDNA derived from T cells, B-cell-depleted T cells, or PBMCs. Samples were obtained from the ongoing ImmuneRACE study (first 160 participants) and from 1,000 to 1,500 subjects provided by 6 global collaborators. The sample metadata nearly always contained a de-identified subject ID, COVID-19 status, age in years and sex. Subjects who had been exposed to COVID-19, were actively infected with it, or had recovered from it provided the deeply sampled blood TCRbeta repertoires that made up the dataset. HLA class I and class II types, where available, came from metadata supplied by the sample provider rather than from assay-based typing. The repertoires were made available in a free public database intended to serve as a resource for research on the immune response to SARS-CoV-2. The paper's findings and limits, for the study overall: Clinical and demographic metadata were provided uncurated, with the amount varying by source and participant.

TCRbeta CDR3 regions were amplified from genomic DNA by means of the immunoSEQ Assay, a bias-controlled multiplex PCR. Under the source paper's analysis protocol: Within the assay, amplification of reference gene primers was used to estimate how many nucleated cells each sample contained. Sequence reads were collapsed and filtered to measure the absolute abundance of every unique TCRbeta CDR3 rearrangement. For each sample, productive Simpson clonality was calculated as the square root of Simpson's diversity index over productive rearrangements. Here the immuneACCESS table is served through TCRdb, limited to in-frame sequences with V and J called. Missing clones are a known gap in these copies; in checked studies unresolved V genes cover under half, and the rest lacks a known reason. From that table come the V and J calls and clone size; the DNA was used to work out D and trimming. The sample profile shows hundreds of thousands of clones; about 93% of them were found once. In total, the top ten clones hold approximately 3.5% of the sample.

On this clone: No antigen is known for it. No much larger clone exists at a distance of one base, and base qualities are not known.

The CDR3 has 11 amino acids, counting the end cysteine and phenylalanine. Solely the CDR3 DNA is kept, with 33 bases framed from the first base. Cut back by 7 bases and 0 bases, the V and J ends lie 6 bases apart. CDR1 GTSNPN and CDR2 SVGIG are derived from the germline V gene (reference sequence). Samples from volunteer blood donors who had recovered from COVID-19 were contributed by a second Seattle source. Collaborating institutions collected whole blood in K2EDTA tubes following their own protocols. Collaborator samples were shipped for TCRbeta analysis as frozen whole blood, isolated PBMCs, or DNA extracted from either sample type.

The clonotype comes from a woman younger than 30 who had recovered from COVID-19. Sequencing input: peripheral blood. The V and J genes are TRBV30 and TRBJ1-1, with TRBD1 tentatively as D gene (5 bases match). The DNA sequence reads TGTGCCTCGACAGTGAACACTGAAGCTTTCTTT. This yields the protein CASTVNTEAFF.